This TCR beta chain was identified in a study of STAT3 mutations in large granular lymphocyte leukemia. Study conclusions and caveats: After therapy, about 35% of the 18 patients switched clonotypes, all new clones STAT3 wild type. Every T-cell large granular lymphocyte leukemia patient had at least one immunodominant TCR beta clonotype.

Some clones are missing from TCRdb's copy, which holds only in-frame ones; the method was immunoSEQ multiplex PCR. This table has about 42,000 clones, roughly 81% appearing once. Concerning this clone itself: Its target is not known.

The CDR3 is 14 residues long. Germline assignment: CDR1 LNHNV and CDR2 YYDKDF (reference sequence). Germline trimming cut 0 bases from V and 6 bases from J; bases unmatched to any gene: 2. Sequenced sample: PBMCs. The receptor comes from a human donor with T large granular lymphocyte leukemia. Some clones in this sample may be carry-over from other donors' samples. This chain links TRBV15 with TRBJ1-1; 9 bases agree with TRBD1. Here the CDR3 DNA reads TGTGCCACCAGCAGAGAGGGACAGGGCGCTGAAGCTTTCTTT. Protein product: CATSREGQGAEAFF.